Sequencing of this T cell receptor beta chain was carried out in a study of vaccination and CD4 T cells after COVID-19. Cultured CD4+ T cells had their DNA profiled by the Oncomine TCR Beta short-read assay. TCRdb analysed the PCR reads with MiXCR anew, one entry per CDR3 protein. The sample carries roughly 18,000 distinct CDR3 sequences, about 50% recorded once. The time point: late sampling 161 to 241 days after vaccination in a few convalescent patients. Stated treatment: roughly ten-day PBMC culture with coronavirus spike peptide pools or control peptides (ViraFEST assay). The CDR3 contains 14 residues. On this clonotype itself: What it binds is unknown.

The chain employs TRBV21-1 and TRBJ1-1. TRBV21-1 is listed as a pseudogene. The source material was CD4+ T cells from blood, cultured in vitro, sampled about 7 months after SARS-CoV-2 vaccination. This TCR derives from a human donor who had recovered from COVID-19. CDR3 protein: CASSKGGALTEAFF. CDR3 DNA sequence: TGTGCCAGCAGCAAAGGTGGAGCCCTCACTGAAGCTTTCTTT.